This T cell receptor (beta chain) was recovered during a study of shared clonotypes between healthy human individuals. The repertoire was sequenced with immunoSEQ multiplex PCR; TCRdb's copy has only in-frame clones and lacks some. The sample has roughly 1 million clones, around 82% seen once; the top ten hold approximately 0.5%. In this sample, this clone turned up many times. Other DNA sequences in this sample translate to the same CDR3. The receptor's source is a man between 18 and 29 years old in good health. Some clones in this sample may be carry-over from other donors' samples. Sequenced input: memory CD4+ T cells from PBMCs. The subset: CD45RA-negative fraction.

The DNA for the CDR3 is TGTGCCAGCAGTGTGACATATGGCTACACCTTC. Translating it yields CASSVTYGYTF. The chain recombines TRBV6-1 with TRBJ1-2; D is unclear. This CDR3 region has 11 residues. Germline CDR1 and CDR2: MNHNS and SASEGT. V was pared by 4 bases and J by 5 bases, with 5 bases between.